These 24 T cell receptor beta chains were sequenced from one sample in a study of OX40 agonist ivuxolimab in advanced cancers. This table comes from immunoSEQ multiplex PCR, and its TCRdb copy is limited to in-frame clones, with some not included. The repertoire holds about 53,000 clones, around 84% seen once, with about an eighth in the top ten. The sequenced sample was CD4+ or CD8+ T cells sorted from blood, obtained in a trial of the OX40 agonist ivuxolimab. Receptor source: an adult with an advanced solid tumor such as melanoma, head and neck, liver or kidney cancer.

The J gene is TRBJ1-1, the V gene TRBV29-1, with D perhaps TRBD1 (5 bases). From germline, CDR1 is SQVTM and CDR2 ANQGSEA. V gave up 4 bases and J gave up 4 bases, with 16 bases separating them. There are 14 residues in the CDR3. Here the CDR3 DNA reads TGCAGCGTTGCCGGGGACGCTCGGGGCACTGAAGCTTTCTTT. Its protein is CSVAGDARGTEAFF.

The chain links TRBV27 to TRBJ2-3; 7 bases are a match to TRBD1. Trimming took 6 bases from V and 9 from J; bases not matched to a gene: 12. This CDR3 has 14 residues. Germline V lookup: CDR1 MNHEY, CDR2 SMNVEV (reference sequence). The CDR3 region has the DNA TGTGCCAGCAGACAAACCTCGGGACAGCAAACGCAGTATTTT. This gives the protein CASRQTSGQQTQYF.

This clone has just a few counts. This chain connects TRBV28 to TRBJ2-1; unclear D gene. The CDR3 consists of 15 residues. Per germline, CDR1 MDHEN and CDR2 SYDVKM. V was cut by 6 bases and J by 2 bases, with 14 bases left in between. CDR3 protein: CASRIPGRAYNEQFF. The CDR3 DNA follows: TGTGCCAGCAGAATCCCTGGCCGGGCCTACAATGAGCAGTTCTTC. The full variable domain, with the rest looked up from reference TRBV28 and TRBJ2-1, is DVKVTQSSRYLVKRTGEKVFLECVQDMDHENMFWYRQDPGLGLRLIYFSYDVKMKEKGDIPEGYSVSREKKERFSLILESASTNQTSMYLCASRIPGRAYNEQFFGPGTRLTVL.

This sequence joins TRBV28 and TRBJ1-2; TRBD1 matches 8 bases. Germline values: CDR1 MDHEN, CDR2 SYDVKM. The V segment lost 5 bases and the J segment 11 bases; nucleotides outside the gene matches: 4. The CDR3 has 11 residues. The CDR3 bases are TGTGCCAGCAGTACAAGGACAGGGTACACCTTC. Amino acid sequence: CASSTRTGYTF.

This chain links TRBV5-1 with TRBJ2-5; 8 bases are a match to TRBD1. There are 20 residues in the CDR3. V was pared by 3 bases and J by 4 bases, with 23 bases of the junction left unmatched. Germline V lookup: CDR1 SGHRS, CDR2 YFSETQ. For the CDR3, the DNA is TGCGCCAGCAGCTCTCCAGACAGGGGAAGATTAAGGAGTTTCGGAGAGACCCAGTACTTC. This translates into CASSSPDRGRLRSFGETQYF.

The chain recombines TRBV19 with TRBJ2-6; D might be TRBD1 or TRBD2, each matching 8 bases. CDR1 is LNHDA, CDR2 SQIVND, per germline (reference sequence). The CDR3 runs 19 residues. Trimming took 8 bases from V and 0 from J, leaving 23 bases between them. The CDR3, as DNA: TGTGCCAGTGGCCGGGGGGGACAGGTATCGGCCTCTGGGGCCAACGTCCTGACTTTC. Residues: CASGRGGQVSASGANVLTF.

The rearrangement links TRBV5-1 to TRBJ2-6; D ambiguous. Germline-derived CDR1 and CDR2 are SGHRS and YFSETQ. The length of the CDR3 is 17 residues. Deletions cut 0 bases from V and 0 bases from J, with 10 bases between. The CDR3 is CASSLDGVRSGANVLTF. The DNA of the CDR3 is TGCGCCAGCAGCTTGGATGGGGTCCGCTCTGGGGCCAACGTCCTGACTTTC.

The chain carries TRBV9 and TRBJ2-1; TRBD1 might be the D (5 bases). This CDR3 is built from 15 residues. The germline gives CDR1 SGDLS, CDR2 YYNGEE. V lost 3 bases, J lost 6 bases, and 16 bases lay in between. The CDR3 DNA follows: TGTGCCAGCAGCGCCACCGGTGGGGCGGCCAATGAGCAGTTCTTC. Translation: CASSATGGAANEQFF.

The rearrangement uses TRBV4-1 and TRBJ1-1; D not resolved. V shed 1 base and J shed 11 bases, with 17 bases lying between them. The CDR3 has 14 amino acids. Looked up from germline, CDR1 is MGHRA and CDR2 is YSYEKL. CDR3 loop: CASSQGRNSPGAFF. The CDR3 DNA reads TGCGCCAGCAGCCAAGGACGGAACAGCCCCGGGGCTTTCTTT.

The J gene is TRBJ2-2, the V gene TRBV6-1; 8 bases map to TRBD2. The V gene end was trimmed by 1 base and the J gene end by 1 base; junction bases not matched to a gene: 2. Germline V gene sequence: CDR1 MNHNS, CDR2 SASEGT. CDR3 size: 16 residues. The DNA of the CDR3 is TGTGCCAGCAGTGAAGTAGCGGGAAAGAACACCGGGGAGCTGTTTTTT. This encodes CASSEVAGKNTGELFF.

The rearrangement links TRBV18 to TRBJ1-4; 7 bases align to TRBD1. Germline CDR1 reads KGHSH; CDR2 reads LQKENI. This CDR3 has 17 amino acids. J lost 8 bases, V lost 6 bases, and 18 bases had no gene match. The CDR3 region is CASSLTGNRDRSEKLFF. The CDR3 DNA is TGTGCCAGCTCTCTCACAGGGAACCGGGACAGAAGCGAAAAACTGTTTTTT.

CDR3 DNA sequence: TGTGCCAGCTCACCACCGCTGACACCCTACGAGCAGTACTTC. Translating gives CASSPPLTPYEQYF. The chain has TRBV18 and TRBJ2-7, with D uncertain. Trimming left V 0 bases short and J 2 bases short, with 8 bases between. Per the germline V gene, CDR1 is KGHSH and CDR2 is LQKENI. CDR3 length equals 14 residues.

The chain is built from TRBV7-8 and TRBJ2-2, with D possibly matching TRBD2 (5 bases). Germline CDR1 and CDR2: SGHVS and FQNEAQ. This CDR3 has 15 amino acids. V dropped 0 bases and J dropped 5 bases, with 10 bases sitting between them. Written as DNA, the CDR3 is TGTGCCAGCAGCTTAGCGAGTGAGGGTACCGGGGAGCTGTTTTTT. Protein product: CASSLASEGTGELFF.

This clone is a singleton in its sample. The V and J genes are TRBV6-1 and TRBJ1-1; perhaps TRBD1 as D (6 bases). The CDR3 is 13 residues long. Trimming left V 5 bases short and J 1 base short, with 8 bases between. Germline CDR1 and CDR2: MNHNS and SASEGT. The chain's CDR3 is CASSQGRNTEAFF. In DNA, the CDR3 is TGTGCCAGCAGTCAGGGGAGGAACACTGAAGCTTTCTTT.

The chain uses TRBV2 and TRBJ1-3, with 7 bases fitting TRBD1. The CDR3 extends over 15 amino acids. Losses at the gene ends were 3 bases for V and 1 base for J; bases not matched to a gene: 3. Germline CDR1 reads SNHLY; CDR2 reads FYNNEI. CDR3 bases: TGTGCCAGCAGTGATGTCAGGGGGTCTGGAAACACCATATATTTT. Translated, it gives CASSDVRGSGNTIYF.

CDR3 coding DNA: TGTGCCAGCAGTACTTTAGCGGGACCCTACGAGCAGTACTTC. Its protein is CASSTLAGPYEQYF. This sequence joins TRBV6-1 and TRBJ2-7; 8 nucleotides match TRBD2. Germline trimming cut 5 bases from V and 2 bases from J; bases unmatched to any gene: 5. There are 14 residues in the CDR3. Germline V gene data show CDR1 as MNHNS and CDR2 as SASEGT.

The V call is TRBV7-7, the J call TRBJ2-5; 8 bases match TRBD2. The CDR3 sequence is 13 residues long. The V segment lost 1 base and the J segment 7 bases; nucleotides outside the gene matches: 2. Looked up from germline, CDR1 is SSHAT and CDR2 is FNYEAQ (reference sequence). CDR3 DNA: TGTGCCAGCAGCTTAGAACGGGAGGGGACCCAGTACTTC. As protein: CASSLEREGTQYF. Using reference TRBV7-7 and TRBJ2-5 for the parts outside the CDR3, the full variable domain is GAGVSQSPRYKVTKRGQDVTLRCDPISSHATLYWYQQALGQGPEFLTYFNYEAQPDKSGLPSDRFSAERPEGSISTLTIQRTEQRDSAMYRCASSLEREGTQYFGPGTRLLVL.

The chain recombines TRBV6-6 with TRBJ1-3, with D uncertain. The CDR3 covers 12 residues. Germline CDR1 is MNHNY and CDR2 is SVGAGI (reference sequence). V was clipped by 5 bases and J by 0 bases, with 2 bases between them. CDR3 sequence reads: CASSGSGNTIYF. The CDR3 region has the DNA TGTGCCAGCAGTGGCTCTGGAAACACCATATATTTT.

This chain links TRBV28 with TRBJ1-4; 8 bases are shared with TRBD1. V shed 3 bases and J 3 bases; nucleotides not matched to a gene: 12. CDR3 size: 18 residues. In germline, CDR1 is MDHEN, CDR2 SYDVKM. Here the CDR3 DNA reads TGTGCCAGCAGTTTTCTACAGGGGGGACCAGCAGCTAATGAAAAACTGTTTTTT. Translated, it gives CASSFLQGGPAANEKLFF. The entire variable domain, with the rest obtained from reference TRBV28 and TRBJ1-4, is as follows: DVKVTQSSRYLVKRTGEKVFLECVQDMDHENMFWYRQDPGLGLRLIYFSYDVKMKEKGDIPEGYSVSREKKERFSLILESASTNQTSMYLCASSFLQGGPAANEKLFFGSGTQLSVL.

J is TRBJ2-3 and V is TRBV2; 9 bases are a match to TRBD2. Germline V gene data show CDR1 as SNHLY and CDR2 as FYNNEI. The CDR3 length is 14 residues. V was pared by 3 bases and J by 8 bases, with 6 bases of the junction left unmatched. CDR3 DNA: TGTGCCAGCAGTGATGGGCTAGCGGGACGTACGCAGTATTTT. This sequence encodes CASSDGLAGRTQYF.

V is TRBV27 and J is TRBJ2-1, with 7 bases fitting TRBD1. This CDR3 is 17 amino acids long. Germline CDR1 and CDR2: MNHEY and SMNVEV (reference sequence). With 3 bases clipped from V and 0 bases from J, the junction kept 8 bases outside the gene matches. CDR3 residues: CASSFGTDYSSYNEQFF. DNA for the CDR3: TGTGCCAGCAGTTTCGGGACAGATTATTCCTCCTACAATGAGCAGTTCTTC.

The J gene is TRBJ2-5, the V gene TRBV7-6; no clear D. CDR3 length equals 16 residues. V gave up 5 bases and J gave up 13 bases, with 29 bases separating them. CDR1 and CDR2 from the germline V gene are SGHVS and FNYEAQ. CDR3 protein: CASSLSPGSGSTPPYF. The DNA of the CDR3 is TGTGCCAGCAGCCTCAGTCCGGGCTCCGGGTCCACACCCCCGTACTTC.

The chain carries TRBV25-1 and TRBJ1-6; D gene ambiguous. The length of the CDR3 is 15 residues. Trimming cost V 1 base and J 7 bases, with 11 bases left between them. The germline V gene has CDR1 MGHDK and CDR2 SYGVNS. DNA of the CDR3: TGTGCCAGCAGTGAATCTGGCAGAGGAAATTCACCCCTCCACTTT. Amino acids: CASSESGRGNSPLHF. Combining the CDR3 with reference TRBV25-1 and TRBJ1-6 gives the whole variable domain EADIYQTPRYLVIGTGKKITLECSQTMGHDKMYWYQQDPGMELHLIHYSYGVNSTEKGDLSSESTVSRIRTEHFPLTLESARPSHTSQYLCASSESGRGNSPLHFGNGTRLTVT.

The rearrangement links TRBV5-1 to TRBJ2-2; 11 bases align to TRBD2. Germline trimming cut 5 bases from V and 4 bases from J; bases unmatched to any gene: 4. The CDR3 extends over 15 amino acids. The germline gives CDR1 SGHRS, CDR2 YFSETQ. The CDR3 is CASRLTSGVTGELFF. The CDR3 nucleotides are TGCGCCAGCAGGTTGACTAGCGGGGTCACCGGGGAGCTGTTTTTT.